Presented here are 3 T cell receptor beta chains from one specimen sequenced in a study of blood T cell repertoires in COVID-19. Method: immunoSEQ multiplex PCR; TCRdb's copy keeps in-frame clones and lacks some. The sample contains about 190,000 clones, approximately 79% of which appear only once. Sequenced material: peripheral blood. The receptors shown here come from a woman aged 50 to 60 with acute or convalescent COVID-19.

This chain uses TRBV19 with TRBJ2-7; the match to TRBD1 covers 10 bases. This CDR3 contains 17 residues. Germline V gene sequence: CDR1 LNHDA, CDR2 SQIVND (reference sequence). The trim removed 4 bases at V and 3 bases at J, leaving 12 bases unmatched. CDR3 DNA: TGTGCCAGTAGTACAACCTACGACAGGGGGCGCGTCTACGAGCAGTACTTC. Protein sequence: CASSTTYDRGRVYEQYF. The full variable domain, completed using reference TRBV19 and TRBJ2-7, is DGGITQSPKYLFRKEGQNVTLSCEQNLNHDAMYWYRQDPGQGLRLIYYSQIVNDFQKGDIAEGYSVSREKKESFPLTVTSAQKNPTAFYLCASSTTYDRGRVYEQYFGPGTRLTVT.

The genes are TRBV19 and TRBJ1-1; TRBD1 aligns across 8 bases. The CDR3 contains 18 residues. CDR1 and CDR2 (germline): LNHDA, SQIVND (reference sequence). With V trimmed by 4 bases and J by 1 base, 14 bases remained unmatched. CDR3 in amino acids: CASSTTKTKGQANTEAFF. The CDR3 region has the DNA TGTGCCAGTAGTACAACGAAAACAAAGGGACAGGCGAACACTGAAGCTTTCTTT.

This clone came up once. This chain uses TRBV2 with TRBJ2-5; TRBD1 matches at 8 bases. This CDR3 comprises 13 residues. Germline values: CDR1 SNHLY, CDR2 FYNNEI. The ends lost 6 bases at V and 4 bases at J; junction bases unmatched: 4. The CDR3 region has the DNA TGTGCCAGCAGGAGGACAGGGATAGAGACCCAGTACTTC. Amino acid sequence: CASRRTGIETQYF.